Detailed here is one TCR beta chain. Its antigen is not identified. This record comes from a study of CD8 T cells in ankylosing spondylitis. Study findings and constraints: Before this, some motif variants had been reported in reactive arthritis synovial fluid and blood. What appeared characteristic of ankylosing spondylitis blood was a TCR beta motif of eight highly homologous variants. Reports say disease-linked clones showed up significantly more in matched ankylosing spondylitis synovial fluid.

The TCR beta libraries were generated through quantitative 5'-RACE incorporating molecular barcodes. TCRdb re-called the 5' RACE reads through MiXCR, storing one row per CDR3 protein. The sample contains just under 350,000 distinct CDR3 sequences, roughly 14% of which appear only once. Looked up from germline, CDR1 is SGHNT and CDR2 is YENEEA. The CDR3 has 12 amino acids. The J segment lost 12 bases and the V segment lost 5 bases, leaving 6 bases of the junction unmatched. Sequencing was carried out using blood, either unsorted or a sorted T cell fraction (not recorded which). This sequence was found in a male donor with ankylosing spondylitis or in good health (not recorded which). The rearrangement links TRBV11-3 to TRBJ1-4; 7 positions agree with TRBD1. In nucleotides, the CDR3 is TGTGCCAGCAGCCCGACAGGGCGAGAACTGTTTTTT. Its translation: CASSPTGRELFF. Combining the CDR3 with reference TRBV11-3 and TRBJ1-4 gives the whole variable domain EAGVVQSPRYKIIEKKQPVAFWCNPISGHNTLYWYLQNLGQGPELLIRYENEEAVDDSQLPKDRFSAERLKGVDSTLKIQPAELGDSAVYLCASSPTGRELFFGSGTQLSVL.